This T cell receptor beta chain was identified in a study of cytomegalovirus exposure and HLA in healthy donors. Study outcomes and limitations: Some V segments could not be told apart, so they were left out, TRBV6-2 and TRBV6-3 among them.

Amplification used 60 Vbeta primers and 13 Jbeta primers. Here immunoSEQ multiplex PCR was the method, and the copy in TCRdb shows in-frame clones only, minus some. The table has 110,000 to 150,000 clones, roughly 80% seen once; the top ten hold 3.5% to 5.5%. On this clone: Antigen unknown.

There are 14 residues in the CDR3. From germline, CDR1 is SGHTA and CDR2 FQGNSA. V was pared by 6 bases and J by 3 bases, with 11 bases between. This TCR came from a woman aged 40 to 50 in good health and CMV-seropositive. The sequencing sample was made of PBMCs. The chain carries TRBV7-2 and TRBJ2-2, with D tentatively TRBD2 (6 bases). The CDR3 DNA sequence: TGTGCCAGCAGACCGGGACTTTACACCGGGGAGCTGTTTTTT. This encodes CASRPGLYTGELFF. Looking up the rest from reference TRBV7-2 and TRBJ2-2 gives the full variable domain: GAGVSQSPSNKVTEKGKDVELRCDPISGHTALYWYRQSLGQGLEFLIYFQGNSAPDKSGLPSDRFSAERTGGSVSTLTIQRTQQEDSAVYLCASRPGLYTGELFFGEGSRLTVL.